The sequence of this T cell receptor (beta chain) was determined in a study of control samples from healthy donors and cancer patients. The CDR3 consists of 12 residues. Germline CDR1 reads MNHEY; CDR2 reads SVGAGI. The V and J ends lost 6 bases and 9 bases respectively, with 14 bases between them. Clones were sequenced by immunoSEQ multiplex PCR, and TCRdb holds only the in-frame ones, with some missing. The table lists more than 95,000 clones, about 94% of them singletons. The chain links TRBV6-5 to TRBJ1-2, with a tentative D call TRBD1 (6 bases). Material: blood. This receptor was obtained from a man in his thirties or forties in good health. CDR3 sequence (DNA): TGTGCCAGCAGCCCACTACAGGGTCGCTACACCTTC. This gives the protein CASSPLQGRYTF.